Below are 6 T cell receptor beta chains sequenced from a single sample in a study of blood T cell repertoires in COVID-19. Clones were sequenced by immunoSEQ multiplex PCR, and TCRdb holds only the in-frame ones, with some missing. The sample records some 56,000 clones, 70% to 75% being singletons. The sequenced sample consisted of peripheral blood. The origin of the receptors is a woman between 50 and 59 years old with active or convalescent COVID-19.

The chain carries TRBV27 and TRBJ2-7; 12 nucleotides agree with TRBD1. With V trimmed by 5 bases and J by 4 bases, 6 bases remained unmatched. The germline gives CDR1 MNHEY, CDR2 SMNVEV (reference sequence). The CDR3 extends over 15 amino acids. CDR3 nucleotide sequence: TGTGCCAGCAGTCCCGGGACAGGGGGCAAATACGAGCAGTACTTC. Its translation: CASSPGTGGKYEQYF.

This CDR3 reads CASSRAGGNSPLHF. CDR3 nucleotide sequence: TGTGCCAGCAGCCGAGCCGGGGGGAATTCACCCCTCCACTTT. This chain connects TRBV11-2 to TRBJ1-6; a possible D gene is TRBD1 (5 bases). Trimming pared 5 bases from V and 7 bases from J, leaving 12 bases between. Germline loops: CDR1 SGHAT, CDR2 FQNNGV. The CDR3 length is 14 residues. The whole variable domain, remainder taken from reference TRBV11-2 and TRBJ1-6, is EAGVAQSPRYKIIEKRQSVAFWCNPISGHATLYWYQQILGQGPKLLIQFQNNGVVDDSQLPKDRFSAERLKGVDSTLKIQPAKLEDSAVYLCASSRAGGNSPLHFGNGTRLTVT.

The chain has TRBV25-1 and TRBJ2-1, with 10 bases fitting TRBD2. The germline V gene has CDR1 MGHDK and CDR2 SYGVNS. The V segment lost 8 bases and the J segment 9 bases; nucleotides outside the gene matches: 10. The CDR3 is made up of 14 amino acids. The CDR3 DNA sequence: TGTGCCAGCTCGTCTAGCGGGAGTCAGGTTGAGCAGTTCTTC. Protein sequence: CASSSSGSQVEQFF.

V is TRBV24-1 and J is TRBJ2-3; 11 bases are a match to TRBD2. This CDR3 contains 15 residues. The junction had 1 base not matched to a gene; V was cut back by 6 bases and J by 0 bases. Germline lookup yields CDR1 KGHDR and CDR2 SFDVKD. DNA of the CDR3: TGTGCCACCAGTAGGACTAGCGGGAGCACAGATACGCAGTATTTT. It yields the protein CATSRTSGSTDTQYF.

V gene TRBV10-3 combines with J gene TRBJ1-1, with no clear D. Trimming took off 0 bases at V and 4 bases at J, with 12 bases between the two ends. Germline values: CDR1 ENHRY, CDR2 SYGVKD. The CDR3 spans 15 residues. The CDR3, as DNA: TGTGCCATCAGTGAGTCTTTTATAGAGATCACTGAAGCTTTCTTT. This sequence encodes CAISESFIEITEAFF.

The V and J genes are TRBV2 and TRBJ2-3; 7 positions match TRBD1. The CDR3 runs 12 residues. Germline lookup yields CDR1 SNHLY and CDR2 FYNNEI. J lost 10 bases, V lost 6 bases, and 7 bases had no gene match. CDR3 sequence reads: CASSSTGWSQYF. The CDR3 DNA follows: TGTGCCAGCAGCTCGACAGGGTGGTCGCAGTATTTT.